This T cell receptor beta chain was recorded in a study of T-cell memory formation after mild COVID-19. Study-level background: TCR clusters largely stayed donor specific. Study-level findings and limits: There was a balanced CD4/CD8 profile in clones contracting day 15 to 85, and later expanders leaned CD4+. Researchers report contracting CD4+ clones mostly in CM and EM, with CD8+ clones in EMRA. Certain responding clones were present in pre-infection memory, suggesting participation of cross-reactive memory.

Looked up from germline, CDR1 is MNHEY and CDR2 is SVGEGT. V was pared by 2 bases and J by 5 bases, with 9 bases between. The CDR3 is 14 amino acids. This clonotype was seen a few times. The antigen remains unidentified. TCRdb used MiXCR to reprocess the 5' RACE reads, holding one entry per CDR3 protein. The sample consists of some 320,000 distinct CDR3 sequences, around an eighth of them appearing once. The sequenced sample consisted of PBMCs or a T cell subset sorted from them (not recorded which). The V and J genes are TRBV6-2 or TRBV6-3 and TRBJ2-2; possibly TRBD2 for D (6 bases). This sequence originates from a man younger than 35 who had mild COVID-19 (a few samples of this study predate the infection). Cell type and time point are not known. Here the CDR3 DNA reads TGTGCCAGCAGTTACGGGAGGAAAACCGGGGAGCTGTTTTTT. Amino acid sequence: CASSYGRKTGELFF.